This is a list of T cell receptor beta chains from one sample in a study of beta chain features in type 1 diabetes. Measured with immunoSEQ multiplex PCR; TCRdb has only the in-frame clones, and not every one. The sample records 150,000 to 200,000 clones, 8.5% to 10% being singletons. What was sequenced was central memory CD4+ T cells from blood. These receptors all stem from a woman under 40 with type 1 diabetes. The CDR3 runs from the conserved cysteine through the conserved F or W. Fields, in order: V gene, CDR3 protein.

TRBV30,CAWSLGRETQYF
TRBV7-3,CASSLSPPALGETQYF
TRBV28,CASSPQKGGGEKLFF
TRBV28,CASSLYSSSGNTIYF
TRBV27,CASTRGRGFYEQYF
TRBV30,CAWRDRDRGNQPQHF
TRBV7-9,CASSLAEGQGEAFF
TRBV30,CAWDRGYNEQFF
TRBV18,CASSPPNRDYEQYF
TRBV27,CASSPGVGKNIQYF
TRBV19,CASSRQGNSNYGYTF
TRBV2,CASTRLAGGNEQFF
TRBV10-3,CAISIPAGQGDTDTQYF
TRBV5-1,CASSTGLAGARTDTQYF
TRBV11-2,CASRSTGFGTGELFF
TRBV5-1,CASSLRTGPDEQYF
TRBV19,CASTRQANQPQHF
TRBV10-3,CAISGAGGETQYF
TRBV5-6,CASSFRGFGGYTF
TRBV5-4,CASSREWGNEQFF
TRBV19,CASSSSSGETQYF
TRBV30,CAWRSGNYNEQFF
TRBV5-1,CASSLQGARNNEQYF
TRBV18,CASSRDGRDNEQFF
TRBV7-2,CASSLMAGPYNEQFF